What follows are 32 T cell receptor beta chains derived from one specimen sequenced in a study of cytomegalovirus exposure and HLA in healthy donors. Researchers ran the PCR with 60 Vbeta and 13 Jbeta primers. Profiling relied on immunoSEQ multiplex PCR, and the TCRdb table lists in-frame clones only, not all of them. The sample holds over 50,000 clones, 68% seen once. The sample comprised PBMCs. These receptors originate from a man aged 35-49 years in good health and CMV-seropositive.

Notes on this clone: Other nucleotide sequences from this sample produce the same CDR3. The rearrangement joins TRBV30 to TRBJ2-1; 7 bases match TRBD2. V shed 0 bases and J 8 bases; nucleotides not matched to a gene: 13. Germline CDR1 reads GTSNPN; CDR2 reads SVGIG (reference sequence). This CDR3 is 16 amino acids long. CDR3 in DNA: TGTGCCTGGAGTGTACGGGCTAGCGGAGGGTTGGATGAGCAGTTCTTC. It specifies CAWSVRASGGLDEQFF.

The chain joins TRBV19 to TRBJ2-3; 12 nucleotides align to TRBD1. In germline, CDR1 is LNHDA, CDR2 SQIVND (reference sequence). This CDR3 is built from 14 residues. V shed 9 bases, J shed 7 bases, and the junction held 8 bases outside the gene matches. This chain's CDR3 is CASTGTGGLNTQYF. The CDR3 DNA reads as TGTGCCAGCACCGGGACAGGGGGCCTGAATACGCAGTATTTT.

This chain connects TRBV5-4 to TRBJ2-3, with TRBD1 matching over 8 bases. The CDR3 has 15 amino acids. Per germline, CDR1 SGHNT and CDR2 YYREEE (reference sequence). V lost 4 bases, J lost 2 bases, and 6 bases stayed unmatched. The CDR3 spells CASSEGQVVTDTQYF. As DNA, the CDR3 is TGTGCCAGCAGCGAGGGACAGGTGGTCACAGATACGCAGTATTTT.

The chain combines TRBV7-6 with TRBJ2-3; 12 bases fit TRBD2. CDR1 SGHVS and CDR2 FNYEAQ come from the germline V gene. The V gene end was trimmed by 4 bases and the J gene end by 4 bases; junction bases not matched to a gene: 6. The CDR3 is 16 amino acids. This chain's CDR3 is CASSSTSGRAADTQYF. In nucleotides, the CDR3 is TGTGCCAGCAGCTCGACTAGCGGGAGAGCGGCAGATACGCAGTATTTT.

The table lists this clone with a few counts. This sequence joins TRBV2 and TRBJ2-7; D remains unclear. Per germline, CDR1 SNHLY and CDR2 FYNNEI. Trimming left V 8 bases short and J 11 bases short, with 13 bases between. This CDR3 contains 10 residues. The CDR3 sequence: CASGESREYF. CDR3 nucleotides: TGTGCCAGCGGAGAGTCCCGGGAGTACTTC.

The chain joins TRBV4-3 to TRBJ2-3; 14 bases are a match to TRBD2. In germline, CDR1 is LGHNA, CDR2 YSLEER. V lost 3 bases to trimming and J lost 2 bases; unmatched junction nucleotides: 4. The CDR3 runs to 17 residues. The CDR3 loop reads CASSQGGLAGDTDTQYF. The CDR3 region has the DNA TGCGCCAGCAGCCAGGGGGGACTAGCGGGGGACACAGATACGCAGTATTTT.

In nucleotides, the CDR3 is TGCGCCAGCAGCCAAGATCGGAAGGGGCCCGAGCAGTACTTC. The encoded protein is CASSQDRKGPEQYF. The chain uses TRBV4-3 and TRBJ2-7; possibly TRBD1 for D (5 bases). The CDR3 runs 14 residues. CDR1 is LGHNA, CDR2 YSLEER, per germline. V shed 0 bases and J shed 6 bases, with 12 bases lying between them.

The count of this clone is one. This rearrangement joins TRBV30 to TRBJ1-2; tentatively, D is TRBD1 (5 bases). Trimming took off 2 bases at V and 6 bases at J, with 16 bases between the two ends. CDR1 GTSNPN and CDR2 SVGIG come from the germline V gene (reference sequence). CDR3 length equals 14 residues. In DNA, the CDR3 is TGTGCCTGGAGTAGACAGTCTACAACGAATGGCTACACCTTC. Amino acids: CAWSRQSTTNGYTF.

The chain couples TRBV4-1 to TRBJ1-2, with D unclear. Trimming removed 1 base at V and 4 bases at J, with 10 bases between. CDR3 length equals 14 residues. The germline V gene has CDR1 MGHRA and CDR2 YSYEKL. The CDR3 DNA reads TGCGCCAGCAGCCAAGGAGGCAGTGTCTATGGCTACACCTTC. This gives the protein CASSQGGSVYGYTF.

The chain employs TRBV7-8 and TRBJ2-1; 8 bases fit TRBD2. V shed 3 bases and J 7 bases; nucleotides not matched to a gene: 20. This CDR3 contains 19 residues. In germline, CDR1 is SGHVS, CDR2 FQNEAQ. CDR3 loop: CASSFKLNTGLGVSNEQFF. The CDR3 DNA is TGTGCCAGCAGCTTTAAACTTAACACGGGACTAGGTGTTTCGAATGAGCAGTTCTTC.

The genes are TRBV5-6 and TRBJ2-7; the match to TRBD1 covers 7 bases. J gave up 2 bases and V 4 bases, and 12 bases lay outside the gene matches. Germline CDR1 SGHDT, CDR2 YYEEEE. There are 16 residues in the CDR3. DNA of the CDR3: TGTGCCAGCAGCCCTGAGGGATTGCAGGGGGCCTACGAGCAGTACTTC. It translates to CASSPEGLQGAYEQYF.

The V and J genes are TRBV9 and TRBJ2-7, with TRBD2 matching over 13 bases. CDR1 and CDR2 (germline): SGDLS, YYNGEE. There are 17 residues in the CDR3. Trimming took 2 bases from V and 6 from J; bases not matched to a gene: 11. As DNA, the CDR3 is TGTGCCAGCAGCGTTGGACTAGCGGGGGTCGGATGGGTCGAGCAGTACTTC. As protein: CASSVGLAGVGWVEQYF.

The chain has TRBV30 and TRBJ1-1; D gene uncertain. This CDR3 is 12 amino acids long. From germline, CDR1 is GTSNPN and CDR2 SVGIG (reference sequence). Trimming cost V 1 base and J 4 bases, with 7 bases left between them. The CDR3: CAWSARGTEAFF. DNA of the CDR3: TGTGCCTGGAGTGCCCGAGGCACTGAAGCTTTCTTT. The full variable domain, its missing parts supplied by reference TRBV30 and TRBJ1-1, is SQTIHQWPATLVQPVGSPLSLECTVEGTSNPNLYWYRQAAGRGLQLLFYSVGIGQISSEVPQNLSASRPQDRQFILSSKKLLLSDSGFYLCAWSARGTEAFFGQGTRLTVV.

V is TRBV7-8 and J is TRBJ2-5, with TRBD1 matching 7 bases. The J segment lost 2 bases and the V segment lost 7 bases, leaving 7 bases of the junction unmatched. The CDR3 totals 14 residues. From germline, CDR1 is SGHVS and CDR2 FQNEAQ. The CDR3 nucleotides are TGTGCCAGCAACTATGGGACAGCTCAAGAGACCCAGTACTTC. Its translation is CASNYGTAQETQYF.

The V and J genes are TRBV6-4 and TRBJ1-2; 7 bases line up with TRBD1. Unmatched junction bases numbered 5, after V lost 6 bases and J lost 4 bases. CDR1 and CDR2 (germline): MRHNA, SNTAGT. This CDR3 is built from 13 residues. The CDR3 DNA follows: TGTGCCAGCAGCCAGGGGGATGGCTATGGCTACACCTTC. It encodes CASSQGDGYGYTF.

This chain joins TRBV7-9 and TRBJ1-1, with 11 bases identical to TRBD1. This CDR3 is built from 16 residues. The V gene end was trimmed by 1 base and the J gene end by 4 bases; junction bases not matched to a gene: 5. The germline gives CDR1 SEHNR, CDR2 FQNEAQ (reference sequence). The CDR3 sequence: CASSLGIGTGGTEAFF. The CDR3 DNA follows: TGTGCCAGCAGCTTAGGTATAGGGACAGGGGGCACTGAAGCTTTCTTT.

This chain uses TRBV5-1 with TRBJ2-3, with 7 bases fitting TRBD2. V was clipped by 2 bases and J by 4 bases; unmatched bases: 10. Germline CDR1 and CDR2: SGHRS and YFSETQ. This CDR3 contains 16 residues. CDR3 amino acids: CASSLSGMGPADTQYF. The CDR3 bases are TGCGCCAGCAGCTTAAGCGGGATGGGACCGGCAGATACGCAGTATTTT.

The genes are TRBV19 and TRBJ2-1; 7 positions agree with TRBD2. CDR3 size: 14 residues. The trim removed 5 bases at V and 5 bases at J, leaving 6 bases unmatched. Germline V gene lookup returns CDR1 LNHDA and CDR2 SQIVND (reference sequence). CDR3 region: CASSLPGTNNEQFF. CDR3 DNA sequence: TGTGCCAGTAGTTTACCCGGGACTAACAATGAGCAGTTCTTC.

The rearrangement uses TRBV7-2 and TRBJ2-1, with 8 bases that match TRBD2. V shed 4 bases and J 6 bases; nucleotides not matched to a gene: 8. From germline, CDR1 is SGHTA and CDR2 FQGNSA. CDR3 size: 15 residues. In nucleotides, the CDR3 is TGTGCCAGCAGCTATCGGGGGGGCCAAAGCAATGAGCAGTTCTTC. Protein product: CASSYRGGQSNEQFF.

V gene TRBV10-3 combines with J gene TRBJ2-3; possible D gene TRBD2, 6 bases. Trimming removed 7 bases at V and 0 bases at J, with 17 bases between. CDR1 and CDR2 (germline): ENHRY, SYGVKD. This CDR3 has 16 residues. The CDR3 sequence: CAINPAGSTSTDTQYF. CDR3 coding DNA: TGTGCCATCAACCCCGCGGGGAGCACTAGCACAGATACGCAGTATTTT.

This chain connects TRBV5-4 to TRBJ2-3, with 13 nucleotides matching TRBD2. The length of the CDR3 is 15 residues. The V gene's germline CDR1 is SGHNT and CDR2 YYREEE (reference sequence). With V trimmed by 4 bases and J by 4 bases, 3 bases remained unmatched. Written as DNA, the CDR3 is TGTGCCAGCAGCGAACTAGCGGGGGGGGCAGATACGCAGTATTTT. This gives the protein CASSELAGGADTQYF. Supplemented by reference TRBV5-4 and TRBJ2-3, the full variable domain reads ETGVTQSPTHLIKTRGQQVTLRCSSQSGHNTVSWYQQALGQGPQFIFQYYREEENGRGNFPPRFSGLQFPNYSSELNVNALELDDSALYLCASSELAGGADTQYFGPGTRLTVL.

Sample share makes this clone medium-sized. The chain recombines TRBV4-3 with TRBJ2-1; tentatively, D is TRBD2 (5 bases). The CDR3 sequence is 15 residues long. The V end lost 1 base, the J end lost 3 bases, and 10 bases lay between the germline ends. Per germline, CDR1 LGHNA and CDR2 YSLEER. The CDR3 DNA sequence: TGCGCCAGCAGCCAAGTAGCGTACGGCTACAATGAGCAGTTCTTC. Translated, it gives CASSQVAYGYNEQFF.

This sequence joins TRBV23-1 and TRBJ2-7, with D maybe TRBD2 (5 bases). TRBV23-1 is assigned to the ORF class and has an uncertain function. V was cut by 8 bases and J by 5 bases, with 10 bases left in between. This CDR3 is 11 amino acids long. CDR3 nucleotides: TGCGCCAGCCTGACCGGGGACGAGCAGTACTTC. This translates into CASLTGDEQYF.

The chain links TRBV2 to TRBJ2-7; D uncertain. The ends were cut back, 3 bases at V and 2 bases at J, with 5 bases in the middle. CDR3 length equals 12 residues. Germline values: CDR1 SNHLY, CDR2 FYNNEI. CDR3 DNA sequence: TGTGCCAGCAGTGAGCAGACCTACGAGCAGTACTTC. Translating gives CASSEQTYEQYF.

The rearrangement uses TRBV21-1 and TRBJ1-2. TRBV21-1 is reported as a pseudogene. The length of the CDR3 is 11 residues. CDR3 protein: CASPPYYGYTF. CDR3 in DNA: TGTGCCAGCCCCCCGTACTATGGCTACACCTTC.

The chain couples TRBV19 to TRBJ2-3, with a weak D call TRBD2 (7 bases). Trimming cost V 4 bases and J 5 bases, with 19 bases left between them. CDR3 length: 16 amino acids. Germline values: CDR1 LNHDA, CDR2 SQIVND (reference sequence). The CDR3 nucleotides read TGTGCCAGTAGTACTTCTTTTGGGGGGGGCATAGATACGCAGTATTTT. Its protein product is CASSTSFGGGIDTQYF.

This chain connects TRBV7-2 to TRBJ2-1; possible D gene TRBD2, 6 bases. V was cut by 4 bases and J by 9 bases, with 16 bases left in between. Per germline, CDR1 SGHTA and CDR2 FQGNSA. CDR3 length: 14 amino acids. CDR3 sequence reads: CASSSRLVSGEQFF. In DNA, the CDR3 is TGTGCCAGCAGCTCTAGACTAGTTTCGGGTGAGCAGTTCTTC.

The chain joins TRBV13 to TRBJ2-3; no definite D call. V was pared by 5 bases and J by 4 bases, with 13 bases between. There are 14 residues in the CDR3. Germline V gene lookup returns CDR1 PRHDT and CDR2 FYEKMQ (reference sequence). CDR3 nucleotides: TGTGCCAGCAGCCCGGAGTCTATCCCAGATACGCAGTATTTT. Residues: CASSPESIPDTQYF.

This clone was observed a few times. The chain couples TRBV5-1 to TRBJ1-6; D may be TRBD1 (5 bases). Germline CDR1 is SGHRS and CDR2 is YFSETQ. V was trimmed by 4 bases and J by 3 bases, leaving 14 bases between them. The CDR3 extends over 16 amino acids. This chain's CDR3 is CASSPYIRGYNSPLHF. CDR3 DNA sequence: TGCGCCAGCAGCCCGTATATTAGGGGCTATAATTCACCCCTCCACTTT.

The V call is TRBV27, the J call TRBJ2-7, with 7 positions matching TRBD2. V dropped 5 bases and J dropped 2; count of bases not matched to a gene: 6. Per germline, CDR1 MNHEY and CDR2 SMNVEV (reference sequence). CDR3 length: 14 amino acids. CDR3 protein: CASSPSGGTYEQYF. CDR3 DNA sequence: TGTGCCAGCAGTCCCTCGGGGGGAACCTACGAGCAGTACTTC.

The V and J genes are TRBV10-1 and TRBJ2-7, with D possibly TRBD2 on 5 matching bases. CDR1 and CDR2 (germline): WNHNN, SYGVQD (reference sequence). The CDR3 runs to 11 residues. V was trimmed by 7 bases and J by 2 bases, leaving 6 bases between them. CDR3 coding DNA: TGCGCCAGCAAGGGAGCCTACGAGCAGTACTTC. Residues: CASKGAYEQYF.

This clone was observed a few times. The chain links TRBV10-3 to TRBJ1-5, with 10 bases matching TRBD1. Germline loops: CDR1 ENHRY, CDR2 SYGVKD. CDR3 length equals 12 residues. J gave up 7 bases and V 8 bases, and 2 bases lay outside the gene matches. CDR3 nucleotide sequence: TGTGCCATCGGGGACAGGGGACAGCCCCAGCATTTT. Amino acids: CAIGDRGQPQHF.